Listed here are 20 T cell receptor beta chains from one sample, sequenced in a study of CD8+ T cells in alopecia areata listed by TCRdb under 2018. The method was the immunoSEQ multiplex PCR assay. For TCR sequencing, RNA was extracted from every sample and reverse transcribed into cDNA to serve as template. Here the immuneACCESS table is served through TCRdb, limited to in-frame sequences with V and J called. Missing clones are a known gap in these copies; in checked studies unresolved V genes cover under half, and the rest lacks a known reason. This sample is represented by about 200,000 clones; 55% to 70% of them were singletons. About 4.2% of the sample rests with the top ten. The time point label of this sample denotes: around 4 weeks on oral tofacitinib. Interpreted using the paper, the treatment or condition label stands for: oral pan-JAK inhibitor, 5-10 mg twice daily. Sequenced here: CD4+ T cells sorted from blood, sampled at week 4, from a patient treated with tofacitinib. These receptors all come from a human donor with alopecia areata.

The rearrangement uses TRBV25-1 and TRBJ2-7, with TRBD1 as a possible D gene (5 bases). Germline V gives CDR1 MGHDK, CDR2 SYGVNS. The CDR3 is made up of 13 amino acids. The germline V and J ends were trimmed by 6 bases and 0 bases, with 9 bases remaining between them. This CDR3 reads CASRDSSSYEQYF. The CDR3 nucleotides read TGTGCCAGCAGAGACAGCAGCTCCTACGAGCAGTACTTC.

J is TRBJ1-1 and V is TRBV30, with TRBD1 matching 7 bases. This CDR3 spans 13 amino acids. V shed 5 bases and J 5 bases; nucleotides not matched to a gene: 8. CDR1 is GTSNPN and CDR2 is SVGIG in the germline V gene (reference sequence). The DNA of the CDR3 is TGTGCCTGGCAACGACAGGGAGGTACTGAAGCTTTCTTT. Encoded protein: CAWQRQGGTEAFF.

V gene TRBV6-5 combines with J gene TRBJ2-5, with D maybe TRBD2 (5 bases). Germline V CDR1 and CDR2: MNHEY, SVGAGI. CDR3 length: 15 residues. Trimming left V 5 bases short and J 5 bases short, with 18 bases between. DNA of the CDR3: TGTGCCAGCAGTCCCACGTGGGCGGGCAGTGAGACCCAGTACTTC. Its protein product is CASSPTWAGSETQYF.

The chain recombines TRBV2 with TRBJ2-2, with 10 bases identical to TRBD1. CDR3 length equals 14 residues. V trimming: 4 bases; J trimming: 6 bases; junction bases outside the gene matches: 2. Germline-derived CDR1 and CDR2 are SNHLY and FYNNEI. CDR3 residues: CASSGGTGAGELFF. The CDR3 nucleotides are TGTGCCAGCAGTGGCGGGACAGGGGCCGGGGAGCTGTTTTTT.

The chain carries TRBV30 and TRBJ1-5, with D unresolved. With 0 bases removed from V and 4 bases from J, the gap between germline ends came to 10 bases. The CDR3 is made up of 14 amino acids. Looked up from germline, CDR1 is GTSNPN and CDR2 is SVGIG (reference sequence). The CDR3 region is CAWSVRSGNQPQHF. Written as DNA, the CDR3 is TGTGCCTGGAGTGTAAGATCGGGGAATCAGCCCCAGCATTTT.

This sequence joins TRBV4-2 and TRBJ2-1; no firm D call. V was trimmed by 1 base and J by 8 bases, leaving 6 bases between them. CDR1 LGHNA and CDR2 YNFKEQ come from the germline V gene. This CDR3 has 12 amino acids. CDR3 region: CASSQGVDEQFF. The CDR3 DNA sequence: TGTGCCAGCAGCCAAGGAGTAGATGAGCAGTTCTTC.

The V and J genes are TRBV29-1 and TRBJ1-2; tentatively, D is TRBD1 (6 bases). The CDR3 consists of 11 residues. Trimming took off 7 bases at V and 7 bases at J, with 13 bases between the two ends. In germline, CDR1 is SQVTM, CDR2 ANQGSEA. The CDR3 DNA is TGCAGCGCCCTGGGGGGGCTTGGCTACACCTTC. This encodes CSALGGLGYTF.

This clone was counted between two and nine times. This chain links TRBV25-1 with TRBJ1-2, with D tentatively TRBD1 (6 bases). Germline CDR1 and CDR2: MGHDK and SYGVNS. V dropped 5 bases and J dropped 5 bases, with 12 bases sitting between them. This CDR3 region has 13 residues. The DNA for the CDR3 is TGTGCCAGCAGTCCCCGGACAGCTTATGGCTACACCTTC. The encoded protein is CASSPRTAYGYTF.

The J gene is TRBJ2-5, the V gene TRBV5-1; D is possibly TRBD1 (6 bases). CDR1 and CDR2 (germline): SGHRS, YFSETQ. This CDR3 has 13 residues. Trimming cost V 3 bases and J 3 bases, with 9 bases left between them. CDR3 DNA: TGCGCCAGCAGCTACAGGGAAGAAGAGACCCAGTACTTC. This encodes CASSYREEETQYF.

A few counts support this clone. This rearrangement joins TRBV5-8 to TRBJ2-3, with 9 nucleotides matching TRBD2. J gave up 2 bases and V 0 bases, and 4 bases lay outside the gene matches. Germline CDR1 SGHTS, CDR2 YDEGEE. The CDR3 spans 16 residues. CDR3: CASSLGAGGATDTQYF. The CDR3 DNA is TGTGCCAGCAGCTTGGGAGCGGGGGGCGCCACAGATACGCAGTATTTT.

V usage is TRBV2 and J usage is TRBJ1-1; TRBD1 matches at 7 bases. CDR3 length: 16 amino acids. J was trimmed by 0 bases and V by 6 bases; bases with no gene match: 10. Germline CDR1 SNHLY, CDR2 FYNNEI. Here the CDR3 DNA reads TGTGCCAGCAGGTCGGACAGGTCCCCAATGAACACTGAAGCTTTCTTT. As protein: CASRSDRSPMNTEAFF.

A single count supports this clone. This chain connects TRBV7-2 to TRBJ1-4; perhaps TRBD1 as D (6 bases). The CDR3 contains 15 residues. The V and J ends lost 6 bases and 0 bases respectively, with 11 bases between them. CDR1 SGHTA and CDR2 FQGNSA come from the germline V gene. DNA for the CDR3: TGTGCCAGCAGGGCAGGGGTTGCAACTAATGAAAAACTGTTTTTT. This gives the protein CASRAGVATNEKLFF.

In its sample, this clone was seen once. The V call is TRBV27, the J call TRBJ1-6; D is unclear. Germline lookup yields CDR1 MNHEY and CDR2 SMNVEV (reference sequence). Trimming removed 6 bases at V and 6 bases at J, with 9 bases between. This CDR3 contains 13 residues. The CDR3 region has the DNA TGTGCCAGCAGCCTTAAGCCTAATTCACCCCTCCACTTT. The encoded protein is CASSLKPNSPLHF.

This chain uses TRBV6-5 with TRBJ2-3, with 9 positions matching TRBD2. The CDR3 spans 12 residues. Unmatched junction bases numbered 8, after V lost 6 bases and J lost 13 bases. Germline V gene sequence: CDR1 MNHEY, CDR2 SVGAGI. For the CDR3, the DNA is TGTGCCAGCAGCCCTAAGCGGACTAGCGAGTATTTT. It encodes CASSPKRTSEYF.

V is TRBV28 and J is TRBJ2-5; possible D gene TRBD1, 5 bases. Germline values: CDR1 MDHEN, CDR2 SYDVKM. The CDR3 contains 12 residues. The V end was cut by 7 bases, the J end by 5 bases, with 11 bases between. The chain's CDR3 is CASTGMAETQYF. The CDR3 region has the DNA TGTGCCAGCACAGGGATGGCGGAGACCCAGTACTTC.

This clone was observed once. The V and J genes are TRBV2 and TRBJ1-1; a weak D match, TRBD1 (5 bases). Trimming cost V 8 bases and J 8 bases, with 12 bases left between them. Looked up from germline, CDR1 is SNHLY and CDR2 is FYNNEI. The CDR3 totals 11 residues. The DNA for the CDR3 is TGTGCCAGCGGCCAGGACATCGAAGCTTTCTTT. Protein product: CASGQDIEAFF.

The rearrangement joins TRBV7-9 to TRBJ2-3; 7 positions match TRBD2. CDR1 is SEHNR, CDR2 FQNEAQ, per germline (reference sequence). Losses at the gene ends were 3 bases for V and 4 bases for J; bases not matched to a gene: 10. The CDR3 runs 16 residues. The CDR3 here is CASSFLAGEGSDTQYF. The CDR3 bases are TGTGCCAGCAGCTTTCTGGCCGGGGAGGGATCAGATACGCAGTATTTT.

CDR3 DNA: TGTGCCAGCAGTGCACAGGGAGGCTCGAATAATTCACCCCTCCACTTT. This codes for CASSAQGGSNNSPLHF. This chain uses TRBV6-1 with TRBJ1-6, with D possibly being TRBD1 (6 bases). The V gene lost 4 bases and the J gene lost 5 bases, with 15 bases spanning the gap. This CDR3 region has 16 residues. Germline V CDR1 and CDR2: MNHNS, SASEGT.

The rearrangement uses TRBV29-1 and TRBJ2-1; 7 bases align to TRBD1. CDR3 size: 15 residues. The V and J ends lost 8 bases and 0 bases, in that order; junction bases with no gene match: 10. CDR1 and CDR2 from the germline V gene are SQVTM and ANQGSEA. The CDR3 sequence: CSTRTGASSYNEQFF. The CDR3 DNA sequence: TGCAGCACCCGCACAGGGGCGAGCTCCTACAATGAGCAGTTCTTC.

This clone has just a few counts. The V and J genes are TRBV23-1 and TRBJ2-1, with 11 bases matching TRBD2. Being an ORF, TRBV23-1 has a function that is uncertain. J gave up 7 bases and V 2 bases, and 4 bases lay outside the gene matches. This CDR3 is 15 amino acids long. This CDR3 reads CASSQRLAGWNEQFF. CDR3 nucleotide sequence: TGCGCCAGCAGTCAACGACTAGCGGGGTGGAATGAGCAGTTCTTC.